Below, 20 T cell receptor beta chains from the same sample are listed, as sequenced in a study of cytomegalovirus exposure and HLA in healthy donors. The protocol was immunoSEQ multiplex PCR, while the TCRdb copy is restricted to in-frame clones and leaves out a portion. The sample includes 150,000 to 200,000 clones, about 87% of them seen just once. Sequencing was carried out using PBMCs. These receptors all stem from a woman aged 25 to 39 in good health and CMV-seronegative.

For the CDR3, the DNA is TGTGCCTGGAGTGTATCACAACAAAACCTCCGTACTTTCTTT. This sequence encodes CAWSVSQQNLRTFF. The chain combines TRBV30 with TRBJ1-1; D not certain. This CDR3 is 14 amino acids long. The V gene's germline CDR1 is GTSNPN and CDR2 SVGIG (reference sequence). Trimming left V 0 bases short and J 12 bases short, with 20 bases between. The full variable domain, rest sourced from reference TRBV30 and TRBJ1-1, is SQTIHQWPATLVQPVGSPLSLECTVEGTSNPNLYWYRQAAGRGLQLLFYSVGIGQISSEVPQNLSASRPQDRQFILSSKKLLLSDSGFYLCAWSVSQQNLRTFFGQGTRLTVV.

This chain links TRBV7-9 with TRBJ2-7, with D perhaps TRBD2 (5 bases). With 5 bases removed from V and 0 bases from J, the gap between germline ends came to 11 bases. The length of the CDR3 is 14 residues. From germline, CDR1 is SEHNR and CDR2 FQNEAQ (reference sequence). CDR3 amino acids: CASSGLGSSYEQYF. The CDR3 DNA reads as TGTGCCAGCAGCGGATTGGGGAGCTCCTACGAGCAGTACTTC.

This chain links TRBV6-6 with TRBJ2-7; D unresolved. The CDR3 totals 11 residues. Trimming shortened V by 8 bases and J by 5 bases, and 10 bases separated the two germline ends. Looked up from germline, CDR1 is MNHNY and CDR2 is SVGAGI (reference sequence). Here the CDR3 reads CASVESHEQYF. The CDR3 coding sequence is TGTGCCAGCGTAGAGTCCCACGAGCAGTACTTC.

This clone has just one count. The chain recombines TRBV11-2 with TRBJ1-2; 12 bases are a match to TRBD1. The germline gives CDR1 SGHAT, CDR2 FQNNGV. The CDR3 extends over 15 amino acids. J lost 4 bases, V lost 5 bases, and 5 bases had no gene match. The CDR3 loop is CASSRPGQGAYGYTF. Here the CDR3 DNA reads TGTGCCAGCAGCCGCCCGGGACAGGGGGCCTATGGCTACACCTTC.

The chain couples TRBV7-2 to TRBJ2-3; 9 bases map to TRBD1. Losses at the gene ends were 7 bases for V and 6 bases for J; bases not matched to a gene: 5. The CDR3 runs to 13 residues. CDR1 is SGHTA and CDR2 is FQGNSA in the germline V gene. The CDR3 coding sequence is TGTGCCAGCATGGGACAGGGTCGCGATACGCAGTATTTT. Protein product: CASMGQGRDTQYF.

The chain joins TRBV6-5 to TRBJ1-1; D uncertain. The CDR3 spans 12 residues. From germline, CDR1 is MNHEY and CDR2 SVGAGI. V lost 7 bases and J lost 8, with 14 bases in between. In DNA, the CDR3 is TGTGCCAGCACACGGGGAGGTTCAGAAGCTTTCTTT. This gives the protein CASTRGGSEAFF.

This sequence joins TRBV7-9 and TRBJ2-3, with 8 bases that match TRBD1. Germline V gives CDR1 SEHNR, CDR2 FQNEAQ (reference sequence). The trim removed 4 bases at V and 0 bases at J, leaving 3 bases unmatched. This CDR3 has 15 residues. The CDR3 region is CASSYGQGSTDTQYF. The CDR3 DNA reads TGTGCCAGCAGCTACGGACAGGGCAGCACAGATACGCAGTATTTT.

This chain uses TRBV4-1 with TRBJ1-4; the match to TRBD1 covers 8 bases. CDR3 size: 18 residues. The germline CDR1 and CDR2 sequences are MGHRA and YSYEKL. The V gene end was trimmed by 0 bases and the J gene end by 1 base; junction bases not matched to a gene: 7. The CDR3 DNA reads as TGCGCCAGCAGCCAAGATGGAGGACAGGGAATAACTAATGAAAAACTGTTTTTT. Translated: CASSQDGGQGITNEKLFF.

The chain has TRBV6-5 and TRBJ1-5; TRBD1 aligns across 11 bases. The V gene's germline CDR1 is MNHEY and CDR2 SVGAGI. CDR3 size: 15 residues. The J segment lost 2 bases and the V segment lost 4 bases, leaving 1 base of the junction unmatched. The CDR3 coding sequence is TGTGCCAGCAGTTTGGGACAGGGGGGCAATCAGCCCCAGCATTTT. Its protein product is CASSLGQGGNQPQHF.

The chain uses TRBV5-8 and TRBJ1-2, with D hard to call. V was pared by 7 bases and J by 10 bases, with 20 bases between. Germline-derived CDR1 and CDR2 are SGHTS and YDEGEE. CDR3 size: 13 residues. CDR3 in DNA: TGTGCCAGCCTCACACCGGGGAGCCGTCACTACACCTTC. Its protein product is CASLTPGSRHYTF.

This clone was seen only a few times. Other nucleotide sequences in the sample specify the same CDR3. The V and J genes are TRBV19 and TRBJ2-7; 7 bases are a match to TRBD2. CDR1 and CDR2 (germline): LNHDA, SQIVND (reference sequence). CDR3 length: 13 amino acids. The J segment lost 2 bases and the V segment lost 5 bases, leaving 3 bases of the junction unmatched. CDR3 amino acids: CASSLGGTYEQYF. The CDR3 DNA follows: TGTGCCAGTAGTTTGGGAGGGACCTACGAGCAGTACTTC.

The chain has TRBV27 and TRBJ2-7; D is unclear. CDR3 size: 11 residues. The V end lost 6 bases, the J end lost 2 bases, and 5 bases lay between the germline ends. The germline V gene encodes CDR1 MNHEY and CDR2 SMNVEV (reference sequence). The chain's CDR3 is CASRGAYEQYF. The DNA of the CDR3 is TGTGCCAGCAGGGGCGCCTACGAGCAGTACTTC.

The chain joins TRBV6-5 to TRBJ2-1; TRBD2 agrees at 10 bases. This CDR3 contains 15 residues. The V and J ends lost 0 bases and 8 bases, in that order; junction bases with no gene match: 4. From germline, CDR1 is MNHEY and CDR2 SVGAGI. Written as DNA, the CDR3 is TGTGCCAGCAGTTACTCAGCGGGGGGGCATTATGAGCAGTTCTTC. This codes for CASSYSAGGHYEQFF.

The V and J genes are TRBV5-1 and TRBJ2-1; TRBD1 is a possible D gene (6 bases). Germline-derived CDR1 and CDR2 are SGHRS and YFSETQ. Trimming removed 2 bases from V and 2 bases from J, with 8 bases in between. CDR3 length: 14 amino acids. DNA for the CDR3: TGCGCCAGCAGCTTCGGGGACACCTACAATGAGCAGTTCTTC. Amino acid sequence: CASSFGDTYNEQFF.

The J gene is TRBJ2-1, the V gene TRBV29-1; the D gene is possibly TRBD2 (5 bases). Germline-derived CDR1 and CDR2 are SQVTM and ANQGSEA. V dropped 3 bases and J dropped 1 base, with 10 bases sitting between them. This CDR3 is 14 amino acids long. The CDR3 here is CSVDPSWSYNEQFF. The CDR3 DNA reads TGCAGCGTTGATCCTAGCTGGTCCTACAATGAGCAGTTCTTC.

The J gene is TRBJ2-2, the V gene TRBV4-1; no clear D. CDR3 length equals 14 residues. Germline values: CDR1 MGHRA, CDR2 YSYEKL. V was pared by 4 bases and J by 2 bases, with 8 bases between. The CDR3 loop reads CASSLHSNTGELFF. In nucleotides, the CDR3 is TGCGCCAGCAGCCTACACAGCAACACCGGGGAGCTGTTTTTT.

V usage is TRBV30 and J usage is TRBJ1-1; TRBD1 matches at 7 bases. CDR1 and CDR2 from the germline V gene are GTSNPN and SVGIG (reference sequence). V shed 4 bases and J 2 bases; nucleotides not matched to a gene: 7. The CDR3 is 14 amino acids. Here the CDR3 DNA reads TGTGCCTGGACCAAGGGGACAGCAAACACTGAAGCTTTCTTT. Its protein product is CAWTKGTANTEAFF.

The chain employs TRBV7-7 and TRBJ1-1, with 8 bases identical to TRBD1. The CDR3 covers 15 residues. Per germline, CDR1 SSHAT and CDR2 FNYEAQ (reference sequence). The trim removed 5 bases at V and 0 bases at J, leaving 5 bases unmatched. The CDR3 here is CASSHSQGVNTEAFF. DNA of the CDR3: TGTGCCAGCAGCCATTCACAGGGGGTGAACACTGAAGCTTTCTTT.

The count of this clone is one. The CDR3, as DNA: TGTGCCAGCAGCTTGCCCGGGAATGAGCAGTTCTTC. This translates into CASSLPGNEQFF. V is TRBV7-6 and J is TRBJ2-1; no reliable D call. The germline V gene encodes CDR1 SGHVS and CDR2 FNYEAQ. The CDR3 runs to 12 residues. The V and J ends lost 3 bases and 7 bases respectively, with 7 bases between them. Full variable domain (remainder filled in from reference TRBV7-6 and TRBJ2-1): GAGVSQSPRYKVTKRGQDVALRCDPISGHVSLYWYRQALGQGPEFLTYFNYEAQQDKSGLPNDRFSAERPEGSISTLTIQRTEQRDSAMYRCASSLPGNEQFFGPGTRLTVL.

V and J are TRBV27 and TRBJ1-2, with 8 bases lining up with TRBD1. Trimming took 5 bases from V and 0 from J; bases not matched to a gene: 8. Germline CDR1 is MNHEY and CDR2 is SMNVEV (reference sequence). The CDR3 runs 16 residues. The CDR3 DNA follows: TGTGCCAGCAGTACAGGGGGGAGTAGACCTAACTATGGCTACACCTTC. Its translation is CASSTGGSRPNYGYTF.